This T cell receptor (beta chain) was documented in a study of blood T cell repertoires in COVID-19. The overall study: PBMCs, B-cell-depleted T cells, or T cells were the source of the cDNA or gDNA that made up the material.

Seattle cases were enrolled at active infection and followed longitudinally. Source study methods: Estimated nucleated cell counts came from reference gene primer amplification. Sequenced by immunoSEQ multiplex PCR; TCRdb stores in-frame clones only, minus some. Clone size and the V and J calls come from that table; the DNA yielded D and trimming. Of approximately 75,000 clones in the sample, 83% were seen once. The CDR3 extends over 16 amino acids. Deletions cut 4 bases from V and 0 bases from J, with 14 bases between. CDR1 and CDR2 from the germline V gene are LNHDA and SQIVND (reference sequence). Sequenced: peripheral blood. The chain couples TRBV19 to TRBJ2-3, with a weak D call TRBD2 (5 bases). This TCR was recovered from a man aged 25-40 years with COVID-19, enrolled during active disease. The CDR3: CASSKRKEPSTDTQYF. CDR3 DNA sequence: TGTGCCAGTAGTAAGCGGAAGGAGCCTAGCACAGATACGCAGTATTTT.